Following are 17 T cell receptor beta chains from one sample sequenced in a study of a mutant IDH1 vaccine in newly diagnosed glioma. Time point meaning: baseline, week 1 (first vaccination visit). Noted treatment: pre-vaccination baseline after standard-of-care therapy. Generated by immunoSEQ multiplex PCR, the TCRdb table keeps only in-frame clones and is missing some. Found here are around 89,000 clones, about 83% of them singletons; the top ten hold approximately 7.4%. Sequencing used PBMCs, obtained from a glioma patient treated with radiotherapy, temozolomide or both. These receptors all come from a woman aged 50 to 60 with glioma.

This sequence joins TRBV29-1 and TRBJ1-1; D not resolved. CDR3 size: 13 residues. Trimming took 4 bases from V and 5 from J, leaving 14 bases between them. Germline V gives CDR1 SQVTM, CDR2 ANQGSEA. As DNA, the CDR3 is TGCAGCGTTGTCCACGGGGTGGGTACTGAAGCTTTCTTT. The encoded protein is CSVVHGVGTEAFF.

The rearrangement links TRBV30 to TRBJ2-7; D perhaps matches TRBD1 (5 bases). Trimming took off 3 bases at V and 0 bases at J, with 9 bases between the two ends. Germline CDR1 GTSNPN, CDR2 SVGIG (reference sequence). The CDR3 has 13 amino acids. CDR3 loop: CAWREGVSYEQYF. In DNA, the CDR3 is TGTGCCTGGAGGGAAGGGGTCTCCTACGAGCAGTACTTC.

V usage is TRBV6-1 and J usage is TRBJ1-5; D unclear. The CDR3 has 15 residues. Per the germline V gene, CDR1 is MNHNS and CDR2 is SASEGT. V gave up 1 base and J gave up 2 bases, with 9 bases separating them. The CDR3 DNA reads TGTGCCAGCAGTGAAGTGTACGGGGGCAATCAGCCCCAGCATTTT. Amino acids: CASSEVYGGNQPQHF.

This sequence joins TRBV7-8 and TRBJ1-1; D gene unclear. Trimming shortened V by 3 bases and J by 0 bases, and 8 bases separated the two germline ends. Germline loops: CDR1 SGHVS, CDR2 FQNEAQ. The CDR3 extends over 14 amino acids. The CDR3 loop reads CASSLVGMNTEAFF. CDR3 DNA: TGTGCCAGCAGCTTGGTAGGGATGAACACTGAAGCTTTCTTT.

The chain employs TRBV4-3 and TRBJ1-2; no clear D gene. The CDR3 covers 14 residues. Germline V lookup: CDR1 LGHNA, CDR2 YSLEER. V lost 0 bases and J 4 bases, leaving 9 bases between the germline ends. CDR3 loop: CASSQDALSYGYTF. The CDR3 nucleotides read TGCGCCAGCAGCCAAGATGCCCTTAGCTATGGCTACACCTTC.

The V and J genes are TRBV6-1 and TRBJ1-6; D call uncertain. CDR1 is MNHNS, CDR2 SASEGT, per germline. The CDR3 has 14 amino acids. V was pared by 4 bases and J by 7 bases, with 11 bases between. The CDR3 spells CASSARLGNSPLHF. DNA of the CDR3: TGTGCCAGCAGTGCCCGACTGGGAAATTCACCCCTCCACTTT.

This clone was recorded once. V and J are TRBV5-1 and TRBJ2-3, with D tentatively TRBD1 (5 bases). V was clipped by 10 bases and J by 1 base, with 19 bases between them. Per the germline V gene, CDR1 is SGHRS and CDR2 is YFSETQ. The CDR3 has 15 amino acids. CDR3 sequence reads: CAPSLPRGCTDTQYF. The CDR3 DNA reads TGCGCCCCTAGTCTCCCAAGGGGATGCACAGATACGCAGTATTTT.

V usage is TRBV4-1 and J usage is TRBJ1-5; TRBD1 aligns across 8 bases. CDR1 is MGHRA, CDR2 YSYEKL, per germline. V shed 6 bases and J 2 bases; nucleotides not matched to a gene: 9. The CDR3 is made up of 16 amino acids. The DNA for the CDR3 is TGCGCCAGCAGTCGAACCGGGACAGGCGGCAATCAGCCCCAGCATTTT. Translation: CASSRTGTGGNQPQHF.

The rearrangement links TRBV6-5 to TRBJ1-2, with 9 bases fitting TRBD1. Germline trimming cut 6 bases from V and 8 bases from J; bases unmatched to any gene: 7. Germline V gives CDR1 MNHEY, CDR2 SVGAGI. The CDR3 contains 13 residues. CDR3 sequence (DNA): TGTGCCAGCAGCCGACAGGGGGACGGCGGCTACACCTTC. It codes for CASSRQGDGGYTF.

The gene calls are TRBV19 and TRBJ2-5; TRBD1 aligns across 7 bases. The end of the DNA aligns better with TRBJ2-7, so the J call may be wrong. Per the germline V gene, CDR1 is LNHDA and CDR2 is SQIVND (reference sequence). This CDR3 contains 16 residues. The CDR3 sequence: CASSIDYEGALYEQYF. Written as DNA, the CDR3 is TGTGCCAGTAGTATAGATTACGAGGGGGCCCTCTACGAGCAGTACTTC.

The chain links TRBV7-9 to TRBJ1-5; possibly TRBD1 for D (6 bases). CDR1 is SEHNR, CDR2 FQNEAQ, per germline (reference sequence). This CDR3 is 13 amino acids long. Trimming pared 5 bases from V and 9 bases from J, leaving 14 bases between. CDR3: CASSPGGPGPQHF. DNA for the CDR3: TGTGCCAGCAGCCCCGGGGGGCCGGGGCCCCAGCATTTT.

This clone occurred a few times. CDR3 loop: CASSDGLNTEAFF. CDR3 coding DNA: TGTGCCAGTAGTGACGGTTTGAACACTGAAGCTTTCTTT. The J gene is TRBJ1-1, the V gene TRBV19; D call uncertain. This CDR3 contains 13 residues. Trimming removed 5 bases from V and 0 bases from J, with 7 bases in between. The germline CDR1 and CDR2 sequences are LNHDA and SQIVND (reference sequence).

The rearrangement uses TRBV27 and TRBJ1-1; unclear D gene. Germline V lookup: CDR1 MNHEY, CDR2 SMNVEV (reference sequence). V was clipped by 7 bases and J by 2 bases, with 14 bases between them. The CDR3 covers 14 residues. The CDR3 protein is CASTPWTGNTEAFF. The CDR3, as DNA: TGTGCCAGCACTCCATGGACGGGAAACACTGAAGCTTTCTTT.

The chain carries TRBV5-6 and TRBJ2-7; D is uncertain. Trimming pared 0 bases from V and 2 bases from J, leaving 9 bases between. This CDR3 has 14 amino acids. CDR1 SGHDT and CDR2 YYEEEE come from the germline V gene. The CDR3 bases are TGTGCCAGCAGCTTGGACCGAGCCCCCTACGAGCAGTACTTC. Its protein is CASSLDRAPYEQYF.

The chain recombines TRBV11-2 with TRBJ2-7; D is unclear. The CDR3 runs 15 residues. Trimming removed 7 bases from V and 3 bases from J, with 19 bases in between. Germline V gene sequence: CDR1 SGHAT, CDR2 FQNNGV. The CDR3 bases are TGTGCCAGCAATCAATCTCCCGCCAGTCTCTACGAGCAGTACTTC. Protein sequence: CASNQSPASLYEQYF.

This clone came up once. CDR3 loop: CASSPVGVRRAPDTQYF. Written as DNA, the CDR3 is TGTGCCAGCAGCCCCGTCGGTGTCCGTCGTGCGCCAGATACGCAGTATTTT. The rearrangement joins TRBV28 to TRBJ2-3; D is unclear. The CDR3 covers 17 residues. V was clipped by 6 bases and J by 4 bases, with 23 bases between them. Germline lookup yields CDR1 MDHEN and CDR2 SYDVKM. Full variable domain (rest looked up from reference TRBV28 and TRBJ2-3): DVKVTQSSRYLVKRTGEKVFLECVQDMDHENMFWYRQDPGLGLRLIYFSYDVKMKEKGDIPEGYSVSREKKERFSLILESASTNQTSMYLCASSPVGVRRAPDTQYFGPGTRLTVL.

V is TRBV30 and J is TRBJ1-5, with TRBD1 matching 9 bases. V shed 0 bases and J 1 base; nucleotides not matched to a gene: 7. The CDR3 is 17 residues long. CDR1 is GTSNPN and CDR2 is SVGIG in the germline V gene (reference sequence). CDR3 region: CAWSVKFGTGSNQPQHF. In nucleotides, the CDR3 is TGTGCCTGGAGTGTTAAGTTCGGGACAGGGAGCAATCAGCCCCAGCATTTT.